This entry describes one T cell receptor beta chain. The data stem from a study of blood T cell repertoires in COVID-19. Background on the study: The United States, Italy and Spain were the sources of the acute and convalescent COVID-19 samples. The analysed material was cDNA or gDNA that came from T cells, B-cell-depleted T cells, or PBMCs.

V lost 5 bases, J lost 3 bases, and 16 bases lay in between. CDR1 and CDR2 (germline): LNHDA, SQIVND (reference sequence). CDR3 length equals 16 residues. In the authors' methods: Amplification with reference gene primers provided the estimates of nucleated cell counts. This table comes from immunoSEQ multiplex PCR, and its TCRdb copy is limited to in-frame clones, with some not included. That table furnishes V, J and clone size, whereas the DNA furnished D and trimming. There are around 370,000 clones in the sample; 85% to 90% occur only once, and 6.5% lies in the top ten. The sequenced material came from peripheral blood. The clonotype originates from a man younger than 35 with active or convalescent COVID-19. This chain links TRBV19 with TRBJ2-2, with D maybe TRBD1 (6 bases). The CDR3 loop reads CASSSTGLRDTGELFF. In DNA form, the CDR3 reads TGTGCCAGTAGTTCTACAGGGCTCCGAGACACCGGGGAGCTGTTTTTT. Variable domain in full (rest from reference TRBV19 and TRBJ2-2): DGGITQSPKYLFRKEGQNVTLSCEQNLNHDAMYWYRQDPGQGLRLIYYSQIVNDFQKGDIAEGYSVSREKKESFPLTVTSAQKNPTAFYLCASSSTGLRDTGELFFGEGSRLTVL.